These T cell receptor beta chains were read from a single sample in a study of T cells after yellow fever vaccination. Each CDR3 protein is one row after TCRdb ran MiXCR on the 5' RACE reads. The data contain 350,000 to 450,000 distinct CDR3 sequences, around 20% of them seen just once; the ten biggest clones take up roughly a sixth. Specimen: PBMCs, collected before the yellow fever booster vaccination. These receptors all come from a man younger than 35 who received the YFV17D yellow fever vaccine. Both conserved end residues are trimmed from each CDR3. The D gene is left open where the match is weak.

V: TRBV6-6
D: -
J: TRBJ2-2
CDR3: AGSRQTNTGELF

V: TRBV27
D: TRBD1
J: TRBJ1-6
CDR3: ASSFGTGDGRNNSPLH

V: TRBV5-7
D: TRBD1
J: TRBJ1-3
CDR3: ASSKDREVDSGNTIY

V: TRBV7-9
D: TRBD1
J: TRBJ1-4
CDR3: ASSPQGARNEKLF

V: TRBV7-3
D: TRBD1
J: TRBJ2-3
CDR3: ASSLRTGRRDTQC

V: TRBV2
D: -
J: TRBJ2-7
CDR3: ASRRRGLDEQY

V: TRBV7-2
D: TRBD2
J: TRBJ2-1
CDR3: ASSLRAGGIVNEQF

V: TRBV6-2/TRBV6-3
D: TRBD1
J: TRBJ2-1
CDR3: ASSYSGTVEQF

V: TRBV28
D: -
J: TRBJ1-4
CDR3: ASSFPRKHEKLF

V: TRBV2
D: -
J: TRBJ2-5
CDR3: ASRDGIPETQY

V: TRBV19
D: -
J: TRBJ1-5
CDR3: ASSIAAGRASSQPQH

V: TRBV4-3
D: -
J: TRBJ2-1
CDR3: ASSQDGRGRGNEQF

V: TRBV5-1
D: -
J: TRBJ1-2
CDR3: ASSLSPGNYGYT

V: TRBV28
D: -
J: TRBJ2-1
CDR3: ASGRGLSYNEQF

V: TRBV5-1
D: -
J: TRBJ2-5
CDR3: ASTTPDRFQETQY

V: TRBV4-1
D: TRBD1
J: TRBJ1-1
CDR3: ASSQGLLPMTGGDTEAF

V: TRBV5-1
D: TRBD1
J: TRBJ2-1
CDR3: ASSDQGAGSYNEQF

V: TRBV7-2
D: TRBD1
J: TRBJ2-3
CDR3: ASSFKGGAATDTQY

V: TRBV6-2/TRBV6-3
D: -
J: TRBJ1-4
CDR3: ASRTATARFNEKLF

V: TRBV20-1
D: TRBD1
J: TRBJ1-5
CDR3: SARSGQQTDQPQH

V: TRBV28
D: -
J: TRBJ1-4
CDR3: ASTAGGRYEKLF

V: TRBV7-3
D: -
J: TRBJ2-1
CDR3: ASSPRPGGGQF

V: TRBV3-1
D: TRBD1
J: TRBJ1-2
CDR3: ASSQDQFGTGGNYGYT

V: TRBV12-3/TRBV12-4
D: -
J: TRBJ1-2
CDR3: ASGPDAVFYGYT

V: TRBV5-1
D: TRBD1
J: TRBJ1-5
CDR3: ASSAGQGIGQPQH

V: TRBV5-1
D: -
J: TRBJ2-3
CDR3: ASSSRATDTQY